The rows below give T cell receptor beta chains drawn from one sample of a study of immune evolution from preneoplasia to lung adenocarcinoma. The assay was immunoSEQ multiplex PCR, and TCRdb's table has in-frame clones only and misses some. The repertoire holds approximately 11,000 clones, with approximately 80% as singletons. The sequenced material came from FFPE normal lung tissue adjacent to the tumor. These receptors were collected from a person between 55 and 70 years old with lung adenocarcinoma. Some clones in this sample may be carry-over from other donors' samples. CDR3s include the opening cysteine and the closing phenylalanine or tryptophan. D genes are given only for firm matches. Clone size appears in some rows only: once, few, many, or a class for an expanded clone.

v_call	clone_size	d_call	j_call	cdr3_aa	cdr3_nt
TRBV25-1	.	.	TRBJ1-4	CASSDWTTPNEKLFF	TGTGCCAGCAGTGATTGGACAACACCTAATGAAAAACTGTTTTTT
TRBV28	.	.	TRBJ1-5	CASSYSVNQPQHF	TGTGCCAGCAGTTACAGCGTCAATCAGCCCCAGCATTTT
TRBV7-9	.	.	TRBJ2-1	CASSSPQGRGSYIVQFF	TGTGCCAGCAGCTCCCCCCAGGGGAGGGGATCTTATATAGTGCAGTTCTTC
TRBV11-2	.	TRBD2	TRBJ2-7	CASSLEGSASGRNEQYF	TGTGCCAGCAGCCTTGAGGGATCGGCTAGCGGGAGGAACGAGCAGTACTTC
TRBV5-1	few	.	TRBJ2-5	CASRLRGSSEETQYF	TGCGCCAGTCGCCTAAGGGGCAGCTCCGAAGAGACCCAGTACTTC
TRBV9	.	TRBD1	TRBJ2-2	CASSASQGAGELFF	TGTGCCAGCAGCGCCTCACAGGGGGCCGGGGAGCTGTTTTTT
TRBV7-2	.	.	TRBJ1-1	CASSSALNTEAFF	TGTGCCAGCAGCTCAGCCCTGAACACTGAAGCTTTCTTT
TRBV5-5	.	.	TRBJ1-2	CASSPSGASYGYTF	TGTGCCAGCAGCCCGAGCGGGGCGAGCTATGGCTACACCTTC
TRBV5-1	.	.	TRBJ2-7	CASSLKAAPGLFVTYEQYF	TGCGCCAGCAGCTTGAAGGCAGCCCCCGGACTATTCGTAACCTACGAGCAGTACTTC
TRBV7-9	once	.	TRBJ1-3	CASSPGRAGLNTIYF	TGTGCCAGCAGCCCCGGGAGGGCCGGGTTAAACACCATATATTTT
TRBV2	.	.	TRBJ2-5	CASRAPQGQETQYF	TGTGCCAGCAGGGCCCCCCAGGGCCAAGAGACCCAGTACTTC
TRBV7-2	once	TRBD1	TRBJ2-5	CASSLVAQQGETQYF	TGTGCCAGCAGCTTAGTAGCCCAACAGGGGGAGACCCAGTACTTC
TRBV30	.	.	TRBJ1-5	CAWSASRHQPQHF	TGTGCCTGGAGTGCCTCCCGTCATCAGCCCCAGCATTTT
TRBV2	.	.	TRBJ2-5	CASSVETQYF	TGTGCCAGCAGTGTGGAGACCCAGTACTTC
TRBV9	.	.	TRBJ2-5	CASSVPGSGHKDLETQYF	TGTGCCAGCAGCGTACCCGGCTCCGGACATAAGGATTTGGAGACCCAGTACTTC
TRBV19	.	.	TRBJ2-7	CASSIDGRASLEQYF	TGTGCCAGTAGTATAGACGGCAGGGCCTCCTTGGAGCAGTACTTC